Here is one T cell receptor beta chain with its context. Trimming stripped 2 bases from V and 4 bases from J, with 9 bases between. This CDR3 comprises 13 residues. CDR1 SGHRS and CDR2 YFSETQ come from the germline V gene. These data come from a study of chemoradiotherapy in HPV16-positive cancers. Sequencing used immunoSEQ multiplex PCR; TCRdb keeps in-frame clones, though not all of them. Here the sample spans around 24,000 clones, roughly 87% being singletons. The material was blood, obtained from a patient who underwent chemoradiotherapy. The genes are TRBV5-1 and TRBJ2-5; D unresolved. The sequence was obtained from a human donor with HPV-associated anogenital cancer. The CDR3 loop reads CASSFNNGETQYF. CDR3 nucleotides: TGCGCCAGCAGCTTCAATAACGGAGAGACCCAGTACTTC.